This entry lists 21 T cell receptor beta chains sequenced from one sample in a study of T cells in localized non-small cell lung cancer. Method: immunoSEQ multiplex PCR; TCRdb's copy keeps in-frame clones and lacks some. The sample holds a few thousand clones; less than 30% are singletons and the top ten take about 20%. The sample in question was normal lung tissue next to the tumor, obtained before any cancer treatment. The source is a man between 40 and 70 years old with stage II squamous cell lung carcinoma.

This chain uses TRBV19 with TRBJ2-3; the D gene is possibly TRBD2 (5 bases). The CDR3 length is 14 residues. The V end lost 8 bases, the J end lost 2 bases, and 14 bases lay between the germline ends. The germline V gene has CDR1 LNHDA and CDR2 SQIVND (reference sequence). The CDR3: CASRTRVATDTQYF. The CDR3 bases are TGTGCCAGTCGAACTAGAGTTGCCACAGATACGCAGTATTTT.

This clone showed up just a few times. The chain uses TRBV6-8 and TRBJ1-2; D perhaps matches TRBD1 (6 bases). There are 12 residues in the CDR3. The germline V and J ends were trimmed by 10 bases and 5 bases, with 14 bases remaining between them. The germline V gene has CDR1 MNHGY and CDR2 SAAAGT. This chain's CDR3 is CATRLQGYGYTF. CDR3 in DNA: TGTGCCACCCGACTCCAGGGGTATGGCTACACCTTC.

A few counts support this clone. CDR3 residues: CASSPSLSEQYF. DNA for the CDR3: TGTGCCAGCAGCCCCAGCCTCTCCGAGCAGTACTTC. This chain connects TRBV6-8 to TRBJ2-7; no clear D. Trimming took 6 bases from V and 6 from J, leaving 12 bases between them. This CDR3 is 12 amino acids long. Germline-derived CDR1 and CDR2 are MNHGY and SAAAGT.

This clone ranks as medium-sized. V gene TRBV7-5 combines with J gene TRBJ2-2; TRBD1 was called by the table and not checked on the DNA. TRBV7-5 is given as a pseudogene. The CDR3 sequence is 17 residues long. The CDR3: CASSFGGVRGLIGELFF. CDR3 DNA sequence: TGTGCCAGCAGCTTCGGAGGAGTCAGGGGATTGATCGGGGAGCTGTTTTTT.

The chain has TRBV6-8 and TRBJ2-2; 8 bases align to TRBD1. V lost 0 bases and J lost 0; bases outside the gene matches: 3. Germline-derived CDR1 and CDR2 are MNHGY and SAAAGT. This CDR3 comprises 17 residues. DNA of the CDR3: TGTGCCAGCAGTTACTCCCAGGGGGCGGCGAACACCGGGGAGCTGTTTTTT. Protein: CASSYSQGAANTGELFF.

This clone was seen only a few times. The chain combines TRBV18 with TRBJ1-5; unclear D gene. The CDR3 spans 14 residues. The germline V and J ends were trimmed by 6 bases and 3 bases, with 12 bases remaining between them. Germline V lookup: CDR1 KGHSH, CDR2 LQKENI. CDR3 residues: CASSPGTYNQPQHF. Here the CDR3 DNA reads TGTGCCAGCTCCCCCGGCACATACAATCAGCCCCAGCATTTT. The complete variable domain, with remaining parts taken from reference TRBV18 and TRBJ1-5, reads NAGVMQNPRHLVRRRGQEARLRCSPMKGHSHVYWYRQLPEEGLKFMVYLQKENIIDESGMPKERFSAEFPKEGPSILRIQQVVRGDSAAYFCASSPGTYNQPQHFGDGTRLSIL.

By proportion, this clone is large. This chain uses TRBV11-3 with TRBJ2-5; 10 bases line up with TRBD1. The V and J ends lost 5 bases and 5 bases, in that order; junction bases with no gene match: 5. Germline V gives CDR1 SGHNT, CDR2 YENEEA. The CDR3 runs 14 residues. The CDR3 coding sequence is TGTGCCAGCAGCCTTTCGACAGGGGGCGAGACCCAGTACTTC. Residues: CASSLSTGGETQYF.

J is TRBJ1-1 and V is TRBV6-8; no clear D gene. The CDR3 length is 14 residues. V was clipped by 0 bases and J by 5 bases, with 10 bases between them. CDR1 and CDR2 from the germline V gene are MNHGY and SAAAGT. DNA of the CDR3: TGTGCCAGCAGTTACTCCCAGCGCCGGACTGAAGCTTTCTTT. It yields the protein CASSYSQRRTEAFF.

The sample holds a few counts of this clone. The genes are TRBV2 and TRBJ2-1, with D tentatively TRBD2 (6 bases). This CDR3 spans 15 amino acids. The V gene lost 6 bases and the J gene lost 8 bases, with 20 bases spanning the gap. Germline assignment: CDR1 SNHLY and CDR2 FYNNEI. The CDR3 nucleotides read TGTGCCAGCAGCGGCCGGGCGGAGGAGGGCGATGAGCAGTTCTTC. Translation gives CASSGRAEEGDEQFF.

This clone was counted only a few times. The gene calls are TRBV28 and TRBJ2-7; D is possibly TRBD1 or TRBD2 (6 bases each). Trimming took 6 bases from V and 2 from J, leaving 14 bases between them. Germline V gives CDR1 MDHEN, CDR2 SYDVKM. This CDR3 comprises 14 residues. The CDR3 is CASSPGDKPYEQYF. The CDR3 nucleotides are TGTGCCAGCAGCCCGGGGGACAAACCCTACGAGCAGTACTTC.

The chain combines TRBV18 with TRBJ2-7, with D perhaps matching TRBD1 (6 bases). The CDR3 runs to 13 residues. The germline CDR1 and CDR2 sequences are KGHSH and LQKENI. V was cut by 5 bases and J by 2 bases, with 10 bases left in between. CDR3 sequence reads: CASSVDRTYEQYF. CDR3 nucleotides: TGTGCCAGCTCAGTGGACAGAACCTACGAGCAGTACTTC.

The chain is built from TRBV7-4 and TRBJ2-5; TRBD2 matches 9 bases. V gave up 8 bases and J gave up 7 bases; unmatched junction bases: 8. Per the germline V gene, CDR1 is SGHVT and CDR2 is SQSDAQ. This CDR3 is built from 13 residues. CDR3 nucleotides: TGTGCCAGCGGACTAGCGAGGTCGGGGACCCAGTACTTC. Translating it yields CASGLARSGTQYF.

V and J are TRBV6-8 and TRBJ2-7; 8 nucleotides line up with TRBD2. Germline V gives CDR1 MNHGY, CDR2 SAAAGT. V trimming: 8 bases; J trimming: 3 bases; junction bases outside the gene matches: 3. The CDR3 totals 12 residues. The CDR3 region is CASRTSNYEQYF. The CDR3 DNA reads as TGTGCCAGCCGGACTAGCAACTACGAGCAGTACTTC.

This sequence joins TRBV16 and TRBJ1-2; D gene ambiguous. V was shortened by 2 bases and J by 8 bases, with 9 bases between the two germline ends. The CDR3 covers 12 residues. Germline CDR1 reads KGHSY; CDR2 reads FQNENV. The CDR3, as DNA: TGTGCCAGCAGCCAAATTGAGGGCGGCTACACCTTC. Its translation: CASSQIEGGYTF.

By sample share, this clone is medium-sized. The CDR3 DNA reads TGTGCCAGCAGCTTAGAAGCCCGGGGGTTCCTCACAGATACGCAGTATTTT. Its protein product is CASSLEARGFLTDTQYF. The J gene is TRBJ2-3, the V gene TRBV11-3, with a weak D call TRBD2 (6 bases). The V and J ends lost 0 bases and 2 bases respectively, with 15 bases between them. CDR3 length: 17 amino acids. Looked up from germline, CDR1 is SGHNT and CDR2 is YENEEA.

The CDR3 DNA follows: TGTGCCAGCAGTTACTATTCGCTCCGGGGGGGAGGCGGGGAGCTGTTTTTT. Translated, it gives CASSYYSLRGGGGELFF. The V gene is TRBV6-8, the J gene TRBJ2-2; 8 positions agree with TRBD2. V trimming: 1 base; J trimming: 7 bases; junction bases outside the gene matches: 11. The CDR3 is made up of 17 amino acids. CDR1 MNHGY and CDR2 SAAAGT come from the germline V gene.

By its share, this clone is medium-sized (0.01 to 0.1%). This CDR3 reads CASSWGSLNTEAFF. CDR3 sequence (DNA): TGTGCCAGCTCCTGGGGCAGCTTGAACACTGAAGCTTTCTTT. This chain uses TRBV11-3 with TRBJ1-1; D is perhaps TRBD1 (5 bases). The CDR3 length is 14 residues. The germline V and J ends were trimmed by 8 bases and 0 bases, with 13 bases remaining between them. Germline V gives CDR1 SGHNT, CDR2 YENEEA.

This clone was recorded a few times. The CDR3 sequence is CASSPPRFIHRQNTEAFF. The CDR3 nucleotides read TGTGCCAGCAGTCCCCCGAGATTCATCCACAGGCAGAACACTGAAGCTTTCTTT. The chain carries TRBV28 and TRBJ1-1; TRBD1 is a possible D gene (5 bases). The CDR3 contains 18 residues. Deletions cut 5 bases from V and 1 base from J, with 23 bases between. The germline V gene encodes CDR1 MDHEN and CDR2 SYDVKM.

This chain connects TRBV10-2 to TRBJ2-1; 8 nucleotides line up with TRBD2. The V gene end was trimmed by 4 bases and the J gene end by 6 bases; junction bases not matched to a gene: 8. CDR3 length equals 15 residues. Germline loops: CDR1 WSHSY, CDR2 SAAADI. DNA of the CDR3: TGCGCCAGCAGTGGGGCTAGCGGGCCCGTCAATGAGCAGTTCTTC. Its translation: CASSGASGPVNEQFF.

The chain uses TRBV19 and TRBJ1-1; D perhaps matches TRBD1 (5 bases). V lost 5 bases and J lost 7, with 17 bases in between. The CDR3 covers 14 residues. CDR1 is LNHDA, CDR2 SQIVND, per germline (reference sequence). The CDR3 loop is CASSGDGTRLEAFF. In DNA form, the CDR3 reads TGTGCCAGTAGTGGGGACGGTACGCGGCTTGAAGCTTTCTTT.

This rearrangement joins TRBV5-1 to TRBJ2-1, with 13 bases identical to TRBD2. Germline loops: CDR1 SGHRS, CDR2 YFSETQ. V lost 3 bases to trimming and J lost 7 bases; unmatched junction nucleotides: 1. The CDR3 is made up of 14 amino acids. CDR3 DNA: TGCGCCAGCAGCTGGACTAGCGGGAGAAATGAGCAGTTCTTC. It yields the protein CASSWTSGRNEQFF.